Presented here are 29 T cell receptor beta chains from one specimen sequenced in a study of cytomegalovirus exposure and HLA in healthy donors. Primers: 60 Vbeta forward and 13 Jbeta reverse. This table comes from immunoSEQ multiplex PCR, and its TCRdb copy is limited to in-frame clones, with some not included. Here the sample spans 150,000 to 200,000 clones, about 62% being singletons. Sequenced input: PBMCs. These receptors were collected from a man aged 35 to 55 in good health and CMV-seronegative.

The chain carries TRBV30 and TRBJ2-3; D possibly corresponds to TRBD2 (5 bases). Trimming removed 5 bases from V and 5 bases from J, with 8 bases in between. Per germline, CDR1 GTSNPN and CDR2 SVGIG (reference sequence). The CDR3 runs 11 residues. Written as DNA, the CDR3 is TGTGCCTGGGCCGAGGGAGATACGCAGTATTTT. Its protein is CAWAEGDTQYF.

V and J are TRBV7-6 and TRBJ2-2; unclear D gene. The CDR3 runs 13 residues. V was pared by 1 base and J by 6 bases, with 6 bases between. Looked up from germline, CDR1 is SGHVS and CDR2 is FNYEAQ. CDR3 bases: TGTGCCAGCAGCTTAGAGCCCCCCGGGGAGCTGTTTTTT. The encoded protein is CASSLEPPGELFF.

The chain employs TRBV2 and TRBJ2-1; D not certain. The CDR3 loop spans 12 amino acids. Germline V gives CDR1 SNHLY, CDR2 FYNNEI. Trimming removed 1 base from V and 8 bases from J, with 6 bases in between. This CDR3 reads CASSEDRDEQFF. CDR3 DNA sequence: TGTGCCAGCAGTGAAGACCGCGATGAGCAGTTCTTC.

The chain combines TRBV25-1 with TRBJ2-2, with TRBD1 matching 11 bases. J lost 5 bases, V lost 6 bases, and 5 bases had no gene match. This CDR3 spans 15 amino acids. CDR1 MGHDK and CDR2 SYGVNS come from the germline V gene. In DNA, the CDR3 is TGTGCCAGCAGCCCCGGGACAGGGGGGACCGGGGAGCTGTTTTTT. It yields the protein CASSPGTGGTGELFF.

The chain combines TRBV15 with TRBJ1-2; D ambiguous. Trimming took off 0 bases at V and 8 bases at J, with 7 bases between the two ends. This CDR3 region has 12 residues. CDR1 LNHNV and CDR2 YYDKDF come from the germline V gene (reference sequence). The CDR3 loop is CATSRDRRGYTF. The CDR3 DNA sequence: TGTGCCACCAGCAGAGACAGGCGAGGCTACACCTTC. Full variable domain (rest looked up from reference TRBV15 and TRBJ1-2): DAMVIQNPRYQVTQFGKPVTLSCSQTLNHNVMYWYQQKSSQAPKLLFHYYDKDFNNEADTPDNFQSRRPNTSFCFLDIRSPGLGDTAMYLCATSRDRRGYTFGSGTRLTVV.

This clone was observed a few times. The genes are TRBV18 and TRBJ1-1, with D unclear. The CDR3 has 17 residues. V was clipped by 1 base and J by 1 base, with 16 bases between them. In germline, CDR1 is KGHSH, CDR2 LQKENI. This chain's CDR3 is CASSPRVATRGNTEAFF. Here the CDR3 DNA reads TGTGCCAGCTCACCACGGGTGGCAACGCGGGGGAACACTGAAGCTTTCTTT.

In its sample, this clone was seen a few times. The rearrangement uses TRBV9 and TRBJ2-5; a possible D gene is TRBD1 (5 bases). Trimming pared 4 bases from V and 1 base from J, leaving 11 bases between. This CDR3 has 14 amino acids. The germline gives CDR1 SGDLS, CDR2 YYNGEE. This chain's CDR3 is CASSPGLPQETQYF. CDR3 bases: TGTGCCAGCAGCCCAGGGTTGCCCCAAGAGACCCAGTACTTC.

With respect to this clone: One junction end disagrees with the germline gene, perhaps due to a read error. In DNA form, the CDR3 reads TGTGCTAGCAGCTTAATGAGACTAGCGGGGGACGGGGAGACCCAGTACTTC. Protein: CASSLMRLAGDGETQYF. The J gene is TRBJ2-5, the V gene TRBV7-7; 12 nucleotides line up with TRBD2. Germline CDR1 and CDR2: SSHAT and FNYEAQ (reference sequence). CDR3 length: 17 residues.

This chain connects TRBV29-1 to TRBJ2-7; the D gene is possibly TRBD2 (6 bases). The CDR3 is 15 amino acids. Germline V gives CDR1 SQVTM, CDR2 ANQGSEA. The V end lost 6 bases, the J end lost 0 bases, and 18 bases lay between the germline ends. The CDR3 DNA reads as TGCAGCGTCCGAAGGGGCGGGACTCGCTCCTACGAGCAGTACTTC. This gives the protein CSVRRGGTRSYEQYF.

V and J are TRBV30 and TRBJ1-1; TRBD1 might be the D (5 bases). Between the trimmed V and J ends, which lost 2 bases and 1 base, there was a span of 14 bases. Per the germline V gene, CDR1 is GTSNPN and CDR2 is SVGIG (reference sequence). CDR3 length: 15 amino acids. In nucleotides, the CDR3 is TGTGCCTGGAGTCTATCCCTCGACAGGAACACTGAAGCTTTCTTT. As protein: CAWSLSLDRNTEAFF.

The chain carries TRBV30 and TRBJ2-5, with D tentatively TRBD1 (7 bases). Trimming left V 0 bases short and J 4 bases short, with 12 bases between. This CDR3 comprises 14 residues. In germline, CDR1 is GTSNPN, CDR2 SVGIG (reference sequence). DNA for the CDR3: TGTGCCTGGAGTGTTCAGGGGGGCACAGAGACCCAGTACTTC. Amino acids: CAWSVQGGTETQYF.

This chain uses TRBV5-6 with TRBJ1-5; TRBD1 agrees at 7 bases. J lost 1 base, V lost 4 bases, and 8 bases had no gene match. The CDR3 extends over 16 amino acids. Per germline, CDR1 SGHDT and CDR2 YYEEEE. The chain's CDR3 is CASSQPTGDSNQPQHF. The DNA for the CDR3 is TGTGCCAGCAGCCAACCCACAGGGGACAGCAATCAGCCCCAGCATTTT.

With regard to this clone: One end of the junction does not line up with germline, which may come from a read error. The rearrangement uses TRBV7-9 and TRBJ2-5, with TRBD1 identical over 11 bases. The CDR3 spans 16 residues. Looked up from germline, CDR1 is SEHNR and CDR2 is FQNEAQ (reference sequence). CDR3 residues: CSSSLHGQGAAETQYF. CDR3 in DNA: TGTTCCAGCAGCTTACATGGACAGGGGGCGGCGGAGACCCAGTACTTC.

This chain links TRBV5-1 with TRBJ2-1; D is possibly TRBD2 (5 bases). Germline-derived CDR1 and CDR2 are SGHRS and YFSETQ. This CDR3 has 14 residues. V lost 1 base to trimming and J lost 4 bases, with 9 bases between them. The CDR3 DNA reads as TGCGCCAGCAGCTTGCCGAAGCGGTACAATGAGCAGTTCTTC. The encoded protein is CASSLPKRYNEQFF.

The V call is TRBV30, the J call TRBJ2-3; possible D gene TRBD2, 6 bases. The CDR3 is made up of 13 amino acids. V lost 0 bases to trimming and J lost 3 bases, with 7 bases between them. Germline V gene sequence: CDR1 GTSNPN, CDR2 SVGIG (reference sequence). CDR3 in amino acids: CAWSVAGTDTQYF. The DNA of the CDR3 is TGTGCCTGGAGTGTAGCGGGTACAGATACGCAGTATTTT.

The chain couples TRBV11-3 to TRBJ2-1, with a possible D match to TRBD1 (5 bases). The CDR3 runs 15 residues. CDR1 is SGHNT, CDR2 YENEEA, per germline. Trimming cost V 0 bases and J 6 bases, with 12 bases left between them. This CDR3 reads CASSLDGRVSNEQFF. The CDR3 DNA follows: TGTGCCAGCAGCTTAGACGGCAGGGTCAGCAATGAGCAGTTCTTC. Using reference TRBV11-3 and TRBJ2-1 for the parts outside the CDR3, the full variable domain is EAGVVQSPRYKIIEKKQPVAFWCNPISGHNTLYWYLQNLGQGPELLIRYENEEAVDDSQLPKDRFSAERLKGVDSTLKIQPAELGDSAVYLCASSLDGRVSNEQFFGPGTRLTVL.

The chain carries TRBV4-1 and TRBJ2-7; 9 bases align to TRBD1. This CDR3 has 13 amino acids. Germline loops: CDR1 MGHRA, CDR2 YSYEKL. Germline trimming cut 4 bases from V and 3 bases from J; bases unmatched to any gene: 1. The CDR3 here is CASSRGQGYEQYF. CDR3 in DNA: TGCGCCAGCAGCCGGGGACAGGGCTACGAGCAGTACTTC.

The rearrangement links TRBV5-6 to TRBJ1-1, with TRBD1 matching over 8 bases. Looked up from germline, CDR1 is SGHDT and CDR2 is YYEEEE. Trimming cost V 4 bases and J 8 bases; bases outside gene matches: 7. The CDR3 sequence is 13 residues long. The CDR3 reads CASSPLWTGEAFF. The DNA for the CDR3 is TGTGCCAGCAGCCCGCTATGGACAGGGGAAGCTTTCTTT.

The V and J genes are TRBV30 and TRBJ2-2; weak D call: TRBD1 (6 bases). CDR3 size: 16 residues. From germline, CDR1 is GTSNPN and CDR2 SVGIG (reference sequence). Between the trimmed V and J ends, which lost 3 bases and 5 bases, there was a span of 19 bases. CDR3 DNA sequence: TGTGCCTGGAGAGAGCAGGGGAAAGTAGGGACCGGGGAGCTGTTTTTT. The encoded protein is CAWREQGKVGTGELFF.

CDR3 DNA: TGTGCCAGTAGTATCAACGGTAATTCACCCCTCCACTTT. It yields the protein CASSINGNSPLHF. The chain has TRBV19 and TRBJ1-6; D not resolved. Germline V lookup: CDR1 LNHDA, CDR2 SQIVND (reference sequence). V lost 3 bases and J lost 6, with 6 bases in between. The CDR3 contains 13 residues.

J is TRBJ2-5 and V is TRBV29-1; 9 nucleotides align to TRBD1. In germline, CDR1 is SQVTM, CDR2 ANQGSEA. V lost 6 bases, J lost 6 bases, and 8 bases stayed unmatched. The CDR3 loop spans 13 amino acids. DNA for the CDR3: TGCAGCGTGGCTACAGGGGGCATTCAGACCCAGTACTTC. This encodes CSVATGGIQTQYF.

This chain connects TRBV5-8 to TRBJ2-5; D unclear. The CDR3 length is 14 residues. V was pared by 0 bases and J by 5 bases, with 11 bases between. Germline CDR1 SGHTS, CDR2 YDEGEE. The CDR3 DNA reads as TGTGCCAGCAGCTTGGGGATGGTGCGGGAGACCCAGTACTTC. Amino acid sequence: CASSLGMVRETQYF.

The chain is built from TRBV7-2 and TRBJ2-5, with 7 bases that match TRBD2. V shed 1 base and J 4 bases; nucleotides not matched to a gene: 3. Germline assignment: CDR1 SGHTA and CDR2 FQGNSA. The CDR3 is made up of 14 amino acids. The CDR3 bases are TGTGCCAGCAGCTTAGGGGGGGGATTAGAGACCCAGTACTTC. Translation: CASSLGGGLETQYF.

The chain uses TRBV5-6 and TRBJ2-7, with a weak D call TRBD1 (6 bases). CDR1 is SGHDT and CDR2 is YYEEEE in the germline V gene. V was trimmed by 4 bases and J by 1 base, leaving 12 bases between them. This CDR3 comprises 14 residues. CDR3 nucleotide sequence: TGTGCCAGCAGCCAGACCGGACAGTCCTACGAGCAGTACTTC. It is translated as CASSQTGQSYEQYF.

The chain combines TRBV29-1 with TRBJ1-1; D perhaps matches TRBD1 (5 bases). V lost 7 bases, J lost 1 base, and 10 bases lay in between. The germline V gene encodes CDR1 SQVTM and CDR2 ANQGSEA. The CDR3 loop spans 12 amino acids. The CDR3 bases are TGCAGCGCTCACGGGGGGAACACTGAAGCTTTCTTT. It translates to CSAHGGNTEAFF.

The V and J genes are TRBV6-5 and TRBJ1-2; TRBD1 matches at 8 bases. The ends lost 7 bases at V and 7 bases at J; junction bases unmatched: 11. The CDR3 is made up of 14 amino acids. Per germline, CDR1 MNHEY and CDR2 SVGAGI. This CDR3 reads CASTPSQGAGGYTF. The CDR3 nucleotides read TGTGCCAGCACACCTTCTCAGGGGGCGGGTGGCTACACCTTC.

The rearrangement uses TRBV5-4 and TRBJ2-2, with a tentative D call TRBD1 (6 bases). Germline CDR1 reads SGHNT; CDR2 reads YYREEE (reference sequence). This CDR3 has 14 residues. The ends were cut back, 2 bases at V and 6 bases at J, with 11 bases in the middle. The CDR3: CASSFGQLSGELFF. The DNA for the CDR3 is TGTGCCAGCAGCTTTGGACAGCTATCCGGGGAGCTGTTTTTT.

The V gene is TRBV7-2, the J gene TRBJ2-3, with a possible D match to TRBD2 (5 bases). Germline V gene data show CDR1 as SGHTA and CDR2 as FQGNSA. Trimming left V 1 base short and J 1 base short, with 12 bases between. The CDR3 runs 16 residues. The CDR3 sequence: CASSLDLAQGTDTQYF. CDR3 nucleotides: TGTGCCAGCAGCTTAGACCTAGCCCAGGGCACAGATACGCAGTATTTT. Together with reference TRBV7-2 and TRBJ2-3, the CDR3 gives the full variable domain: GAGVSQSPSNKVTEKGKDVELRCDPISGHTALYWYRQSLGQGLEFLIYFQGNSAPDKSGLPSDRFSAERTGGSVSTLTIQRTQQEDSAVYLCASSLDLAQGTDTQYFGPGTRLTVL.

This clone has more than one count but fewer than ten. The same CDR3 arises from other DNA sequences in this sample as well. This chain connects TRBV5-1 to TRBJ1-5; D gene unclear. The CDR3 runs to 14 residues. CDR1 and CDR2 from the germline V gene are SGHRS and YFSETQ. The V and J ends lost 0 bases and 2 bases respectively, with 6 bases between them. The CDR3 loop reads CASSLGSGNQPQHF. The DNA for the CDR3 is TGCGCCAGCAGCTTGGGCAGCGGCAATCAGCCCCAGCATTTT.